This note documents a single T cell receptor (beta chain) sequence. These data belong to a study of cytomegalovirus exposure and HLA in healthy donors. Vbeta (60) and Jbeta (13) primers were used in the PCR. The method was immunoSEQ multiplex PCR; TCRdb's version includes in-frame clones alone and lacks a portion of them. The table lists 98,000 or so clones, 10% of them singletons. V shed 4 bases and J 1 base; nucleotides not matched to a gene: 2. There are 15 residues in the CDR3. Per the germline V gene, CDR1 is MDHEN and CDR2 is SYDVKM. The chain employs TRBV28 and TRBJ2-1; 9 bases fit TRBD1. The receptor's source is a man between 40 and 49 years old in good health and CMV-seropositive. Input material: PBMCs. Written as DNA, the CDR3 is TGTGCCAGCAGTTGGGGACAGGGTTCCTACAATGAGCAGTTCTTC. Translated, it gives CASSWGQGSYNEQFF.